The 31 T cell receptor beta chains reported below all come from one sample, sequenced in a study of identical twins. One entry per CDR3 protein, called by TCRdb with MiXCR from the 5' RACE reads. The data show about 1.7 million distinct CDR3 sequences, more than 30% seen once. The source material was cord blood. The receptors were gathered from a newborn girl in good health.

Of note for this clonotype: A much larger clone sits a single nucleotide away, making a read error possible. The chain combines TRBV24-1 with TRBJ2-7, with 8 bases identical to TRBD2. The CDR3 is 16 amino acids. The junction had 11 bases not matched to a gene; V was cut back by 1 base and J by 7 bases. Germline lookup yields CDR1 KGHDR and CDR2 SFDVKD. For the CDR3, the DNA is TGTGCCACCAGTGATTTACGGGGGGGAACCTACAATGAGCAGTACTTC. Translation: CATSDLRGGTYNEQYF.

This clonotype came up a few times. The rearrangement joins TRBV25-1 to TRBJ2-2; 7 bases agree with TRBD2. After removal of 1 base from V and 1 base from J, the junction contained 0 bases not matched to a gene. The CDR3 spans 15 residues. Germline values: CDR1 MGHDK, CDR2 SYGVNS. CDR3 coding DNA: TGTGCCAGCAGTGAATCTAGCGGGAACACCGGGGAGCTGTTTTTT. Amino acid sequence: CASSESSGNTGELFF.

The chain recombines TRBV7-2 with TRBJ2-6, with D possibly matching TRBD2 (6 bases). The V end lost 3 bases, the J end lost 0 bases, and 12 bases lay between the germline ends. Looked up from germline, CDR1 is SGHTA and CDR2 is FQGNSA. This CDR3 is 17 amino acids long. The CDR3 reads CASSLAGTDSGANVLTF. The CDR3 DNA follows: TGTGCCAGCAGCTTGGCGGGGACCGACTCTGGGGCCAACGTCCTGACTTTC.

This clonotype was seen more than once but under ten times. The CDR3 here is CASSFNVGRNTEAFF. DNA for the CDR3: TGTGCCAGCAGTTTTAACGTCGGCCGGAACACTGAAGCTTTCTTT. The chain is built from TRBV12-3 or TRBV12-4 and TRBJ1-1; D gene unclear. The ends were cut back, 3 bases at V and 1 base at J, with 12 bases in the middle. The CDR3 length is 15 residues.

J is TRBJ2-5 and V is TRBV2; possibly TRBD1 for D (5 bases). The CDR3 totals 12 residues. From germline, CDR1 is SNHLY and CDR2 FYNNEI. Trimming stripped 11 bases from V and 5 bases from J, with 15 bases between. The CDR3 reads CAVRTKGETQYF. The CDR3 region has the DNA TGTGCCGTGAGGACAAAAGGGGAGACCCAGTACTTC.

The chain has TRBV27 and TRBJ2-1; 7 nucleotides line up with TRBD1. The last part of the DNA fits TRBJ2-7 better; the J call may be wrong. This CDR3 spans 15 amino acids. Germline V CDR1 and CDR2: MNHEY, SMNVEV (reference sequence). The CDR3 DNA reads TGTGCCAGCAGTTGGGGACAGAGCTCCTACAATGAGCAGTACTTC. Translation: CASSWGQSSYNEQYF.

This clonotype was counted only a few times. The V and J genes are TRBV20-1 and TRBJ2-1; tentative D call: TRBD2 (6 bases). This CDR3 region has 16 residues. From germline, CDR1 is DFQATT and CDR2 SNEGSKA (reference sequence). V gave up 1 base and J gave up 2 bases, with 15 bases separating them. CDR3 region: CSARGLGLPAYNEQFF. CDR3 in DNA: TGCAGTGCTAGAGGCCTAGGACTACCCGCCTACAATGAGCAGTTCTTC.

The rearrangement joins TRBV28 to TRBJ2-7; 9 bases agree with TRBD1. CDR1 and CDR2 from the germline V gene are MDHEN and SYDVKM. The CDR3 is made up of 15 amino acids. Germline trimming cut 2 bases from V and 5 bases from J; bases unmatched to any gene: 7. The CDR3 loop is CASSLAGTGPHEQYF. The DNA for the CDR3 is TGTGCCAGCAGTTTAGCCGGGACAGGGCCTCACGAGCAGTACTTC.

The chain joins TRBV11-2 to TRBJ2-3; D is ambiguous. Trimming removed 1 base from V and 9 bases from J, with 17 bases in between. The germline V gene has CDR1 SGHAT and CDR2 FQNNGV. CDR3 length: 15 amino acids. CDR3 in DNA: TGTGCCAGCAGCTTAGTTGAGCTAGTGAAACGCACGCAGTATTTT. Residues: CASSLVELVKRTQYF.

The rearrangement joins TRBV27 to TRBJ1-5, with 7 bases that match TRBD1. The germline V gene encodes CDR1 MNHEY and CDR2 SMNVEV (reference sequence). V trimming: 5 bases; J trimming: 0 bases; junction bases outside the gene matches: 4. CDR3 length: 15 amino acids. The chain's CDR3 is CASSPQGDSNQPQHF. The CDR3 DNA reads TGTGCCAGCAGTCCCCAGGGGGATAGCAATCAGCCCCAGCATTTT.

This clonotype has more than one count but fewer than ten. One end of the junction does not line up with germline, which may come from a read error. V gene TRBV20-1 combines with J gene TRBJ1-6; D remains ambiguous. CDR1 and CDR2 from the germline V gene are DFQATT and SNEGSKA (reference sequence). The CDR3 spans 13 residues. The CDR3, as DNA: TGCAGTGCTAGAGATTTTACGGATTCGCCCCTCCACTTT. Its translation is CSARDFTDSPLHF.

This clonotype was seen a few times. The rearrangement joins TRBV28 to TRBJ2-1; TRBD2 matches 13 bases. V was clipped by 7 bases and J by 14 bases; unmatched bases: 11. The CDR3 length is 14 residues. CDR1 and CDR2 from the germline V gene are MDHEN and SYDVKM. This chain's CDR3 is CASTGLAGSFMEFF. DNA for the CDR3: TGTGCCAGCACGGGACTAGCGGGGAGTTTTATGGAGTTCTTC.

This clonotype was seen more than once but under ten times. The V and J genes are TRBV20-1 and TRBJ2-3; tentative D call: TRBD1 (6 bases). The CDR3 totals 12 residues. Trimming took 1 base from V and 5 from J, leaving 7 bases between them. Per the germline V gene, CDR1 is DFQATT and CDR2 is SNEGSKA (reference sequence). The CDR3, as DNA: TGCAGTGCTAGAGTGACAGGAGATACGCAGTATTTT. Amino acids: CSARVTGDTQYF.

This clonotype was picked up a small number of times. The CDR3 DNA reads TGTGCCAGCTCACTGGGAATGGGACGGAGCTCCTACGAGCAGTACTTC. Protein: CASSLGMGRSSYEQYF. V usage is TRBV18 and J usage is TRBJ2-7; perhaps D is TRBD1 or TRBD2 (5 bases each). Germline V gene data show CDR1 as KGHSH and CDR2 as LQKENI. V was trimmed by 4 bases and J by 0 bases, leaving 16 bases between them. The CDR3 loop spans 16 amino acids. Full variable domain (remainder filled in from reference TRBV18 and TRBJ2-7): NAGVMQNPRHLVRRRGQEARLRCSPMKGHSHVYWYRQLPEEGLKFMVYLQKENIIDESGMPKERFSAEFPKEGPSILRIQQVVRGDSAAYFCASSLGMGRSSYEQYFGPGTRLTVT.

This clonotype was seen a few times. This sequence joins TRBV5-1 and TRBJ2-7; 12 bases align to TRBD2. V shed 2 bases, J shed 4 bases, and the junction held 10 bases outside the gene matches. CDR3 length: 17 amino acids. Looked up from germline, CDR1 is SGHRS and CDR2 is YFSETQ. CDR3 sequence: CASSFGLAGIQGYEQYF. In DNA form, the CDR3 reads TGCGCCAGCAGCTTCGGACTAGCGGGGATACAGGGTTACGAGCAGTACTTC.

The sample holds one count of this clonotype. The rearrangement uses TRBV18 and TRBJ1-1, with D hard to call. Germline V gene lookup returns CDR1 KGHSH and CDR2 LQKENI. The CDR3 totals 13 residues. V dropped 7 bases and J dropped 4 bases, with 13 bases sitting between them. CDR3 sequence reads: CASLTGSRTEAFF. CDR3 coding DNA: TGTGCCAGCTTGACCGGTTCTCGCACTGAAGCTTTCTTT.

There are many counts of this clonotype. V is TRBV4-1 and J is TRBJ2-7; D is unresolved. The germline gives CDR1 MGHRA, CDR2 YSYEKL. The ends were cut back, 3 bases at V and 5 bases at J, with 8 bases in the middle. The CDR3 runs to 12 residues. For the CDR3, the DNA is TGCGCCAGCAGCCATAAAGGGAACGAGCAGTACTTC. This gives the protein CASSHKGNEQYF.

This chain links TRBV3-1 with TRBJ1-2, with a weak D call TRBD1 (5 bases). Between the trimmed V and J ends, which lost 3 bases and 2 bases, there was a span of 19 bases. Per the germline V gene, CDR1 is LGHDT and CDR2 is YNNKEL (reference sequence). The CDR3 extends over 17 amino acids. CDR3 nucleotide sequence: TGTGCCAGCAGCCACCGCGGCAGGGAAGGGTCCAACTATGGCTACACCTTC. This gives the protein CASSHRGREGSNYGYTF.

This clonotype was counted ten times or more. The rearrangement links TRBV20-1 to TRBJ1-2; D may be TRBD1 (5 bases). Deletions cut 6 bases from V and 2 bases from J, with 7 bases between. Germline CDR1 DFQATT, CDR2 SNEGSKA (reference sequence). The CDR3 runs 11 residues. The CDR3 reads CSADKNYGYTF. In DNA, the CDR3 is TGCAGTGCGGACAAAAACTATGGCTACACCTTC.

The chain has TRBV3-1 and TRBJ2-4, with 10 bases lining up with TRBD2. CDR3 length equals 19 residues. Germline values: CDR1 LGHDT, CDR2 YNNKEL (reference sequence). J lost 5 bases, V lost 3 bases, and 16 bases had no gene match. The CDR3 region is CASSHWGATSGRDENIQYF. DNA for the CDR3: TGTGCCAGCAGCCATTGGGGGGCAACAAGCGGGAGGGACGAAAACATTCAGTACTTC.

This clonotype was recorded a few times. The genes are TRBV28 and TRBJ2-3, with 8 bases lining up with TRBD2. The trim removed 6 bases at V and 6 bases at J, leaving 8 bases unmatched. There are 14 residues in the CDR3. Germline loops: CDR1 MDHEN, CDR2 SYDVKM. CDR3 nucleotides: TGTGCCAGCAGGAGACTAGCGACCAGCGATACGCAGTATTTT. Amino acid sequence: CASRRLATSDTQYF.

The chain employs TRBV20-1 and TRBJ2-3; 7 bases fit TRBD2. V shed 3 bases, J shed 4 bases, and the junction held 10 bases outside the gene matches. Per the germline V gene, CDR1 is DFQATT and CDR2 is SNEGSKA (reference sequence). CDR3 length equals 15 residues. The CDR3 DNA reads TGCAGTGCTAGGGTCCCAGCGGGATGGGCAGATACGCAGTATTTT. It specifies CSARVPAGWADTQYF.

This clonotype showed up just a few times. This chain joins TRBV5-1 and TRBJ1-2, with a possible D match to TRBD1 (5 bases). Trimming took 5 bases from V and 3 from J, leaving 11 bases between them. The CDR3 is 13 amino acids. CDR1 is SGHRS, CDR2 YFSETQ, per germline. CDR3: CASRSGSHYGYTF. The CDR3, as DNA: TGCGCCAGCAGATCAGGGAGTCACTATGGCTACACCTTC.

CDR3 DNA sequence: TGTGCCAGCAGTTATACGCCCACAGATACGCAGTATTTT. The encoded protein is CASSYTPTDTQYF. The rearrangement links TRBV6-6 to TRBJ2-3; D unclear. CDR3 length equals 13 residues. V dropped 3 bases and J dropped 2 bases, with 6 bases sitting between them. CDR1 and CDR2 (germline): MNHNY, SVGAGI (reference sequence).

The chain has TRBV6-1 and TRBJ2-1, with no clear D. Germline V lookup: CDR1 MNHNS, CDR2 SASEGT. There are 13 residues in the CDR3. With 0 bases removed from V and 10 bases from J, the gap between germline ends came to 10 bases. The CDR3 here is CASSEASSVEQFF. The CDR3 coding sequence is TGTGCCAGCAGTGAAGCGTCCAGCGTCGAGCAGTTCTTC.

This rearrangement joins TRBV28 to TRBJ2-5; TRBD1 agrees at 7 bases. With the DNA end fitting TRBJ2-7 better, the J assignment may be wrong. The CDR3 is made up of 15 amino acids. CDR1 and CDR2 from the germline V gene are MDHEN and SYDVKM. CDR3 amino acids: CASSPTTGQRDEQYF. The CDR3 DNA sequence: TGTGCCAGCAGTCCCACGACAGGGCAAAGGGACGAGCAGTACTTC.

This clonotype occurred a few times. The rearrangement links TRBV20-1 to TRBJ2-3; D possibly corresponds to TRBD2 (6 bases). Germline loops: CDR1 DFQATT, CDR2 SNEGSKA (reference sequence). The ends were cut back, 6 bases at V and 4 bases at J, with 17 bases in the middle. This CDR3 spans 14 amino acids. The CDR3 DNA reads TGCAGTGCGGAGGGTTCTAGGAACGCAGATACGCAGTATTTT. Protein sequence: CSAEGSRNADTQYF.

The chain uses TRBV19 and TRBJ1-4; D is unresolved. V lost 10 bases and J 3 bases, leaving 12 bases between the germline ends. Germline values: CDR1 LNHDA, CDR2 SQIVND (reference sequence). There are 13 residues in the CDR3. The DNA for the CDR3 is TGTGCCACCAGAAGGAGGGCTAATGAAAAACTGTTTTTT. Its protein is CATRRRANEKLFF.

The V gene is TRBV27, the J gene TRBJ2-4; 9 bases match TRBD2. The CDR3 loop spans 17 amino acids. V was pared by 3 bases and J by 0 bases, with 6 bases of the junction left unmatched. Germline assignment: CDR1 MNHEY and CDR2 SMNVEV (reference sequence). The DNA for the CDR3 is TGTGCCAGCAGTTTGGCCTCTAGCGGGACAGCCAAAAACATTCAGTACTTC. Translating gives CASSLASSGTAKNIQYF.

This clonotype showed up just a few times. The chain has TRBV29-1 and TRBJ2-1; 7 positions agree with TRBD2. J was trimmed by 6 bases and V by 3 bases; bases with no gene match: 5. Germline CDR1 SQVTM, CDR2 ANQGSEA. The CDR3 extends over 13 amino acids. CDR3 coding DNA: TGCAGCGTTGACATGACTAGCCGCAATGAGCAGTTCTTC. It specifies CSVDMTSRNEQFF.

The V call is TRBV20-1, the J call TRBJ2-7; D unresolved. Trimming took 7 bases from V and 0 from J, leaving 13 bases between them. This CDR3 is 13 amino acids long. Looked up from germline, CDR1 is DFQATT and CDR2 is SNEGSKA (reference sequence). The CDR3 DNA reads TGCAGTGTTCGCCCGGTACTCTCCTACGAGCAGTACTTC. It specifies CSVRPVLSYEQYF.